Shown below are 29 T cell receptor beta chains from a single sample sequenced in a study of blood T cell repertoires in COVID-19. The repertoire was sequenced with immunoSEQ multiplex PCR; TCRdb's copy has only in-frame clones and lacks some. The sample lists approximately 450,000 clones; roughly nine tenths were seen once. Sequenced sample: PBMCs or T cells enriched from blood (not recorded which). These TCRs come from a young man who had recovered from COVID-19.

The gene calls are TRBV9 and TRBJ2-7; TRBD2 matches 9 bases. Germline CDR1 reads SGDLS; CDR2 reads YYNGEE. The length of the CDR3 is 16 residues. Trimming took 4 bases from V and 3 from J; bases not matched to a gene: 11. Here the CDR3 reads CASSSGGSGSRYEQYF. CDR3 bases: TGTGCCAGCAGCTCCGGGGGTAGCGGGAGTCGCTACGAGCAGTACTTC.

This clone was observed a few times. The DNA for the CDR3 is TGTGCCAGCAGTTTAGGCGGGACCTACAATGAGCAGTTCTTC. It yields the protein CASSLGGTYNEQFF. The V and J genes are TRBV27 and TRBJ2-1; maybe TRBD2 (6 bases). Germline V gene sequence: CDR1 MNHEY, CDR2 SMNVEV (reference sequence). CDR3 length: 14 amino acids. The V and J ends lost 2 bases and 2 bases respectively, with 7 bases between them.

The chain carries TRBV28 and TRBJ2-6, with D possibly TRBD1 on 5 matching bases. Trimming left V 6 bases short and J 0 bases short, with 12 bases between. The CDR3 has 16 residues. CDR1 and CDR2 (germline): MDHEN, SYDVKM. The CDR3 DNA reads TGTGCCAGCAGACGACAGTCGAGCTCTGGGGCCAACGTCCTGACTTTC. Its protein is CASRRQSSSGANVLTF.

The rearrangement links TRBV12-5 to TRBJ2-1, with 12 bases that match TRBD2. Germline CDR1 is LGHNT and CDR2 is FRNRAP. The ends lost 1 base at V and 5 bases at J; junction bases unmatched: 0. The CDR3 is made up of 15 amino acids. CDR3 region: CASGLGTSGNNEQFF. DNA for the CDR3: TGTGCTAGTGGTTTGGGGACTAGCGGGAACAATGAGCAGTTCTTC. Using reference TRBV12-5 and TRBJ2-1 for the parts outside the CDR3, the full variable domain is DARVTQTPRHKVTEMGQEVTMRCQPILGHNTVFWYRQTMMQGLELLAYFRNRAPLDDSGMPKDRFSAEMPDATLATLKIQPSEPRDSAVYFCASGLGTSGNNEQFFGPGTRLTVL.

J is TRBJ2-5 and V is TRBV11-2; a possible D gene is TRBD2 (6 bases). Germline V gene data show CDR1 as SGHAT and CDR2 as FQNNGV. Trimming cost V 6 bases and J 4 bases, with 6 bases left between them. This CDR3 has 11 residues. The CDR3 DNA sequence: TGTGCCAGCAGAGCGGGAGAGACCCAGTACTTC. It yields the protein CASRAGETQYF.

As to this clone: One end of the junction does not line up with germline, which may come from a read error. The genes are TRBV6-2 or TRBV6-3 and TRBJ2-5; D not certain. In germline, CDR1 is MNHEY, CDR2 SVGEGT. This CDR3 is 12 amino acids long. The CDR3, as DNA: TGTGCCAGCAGTCTCCAACAAGAGACTCAGTACTTC. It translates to CASSLQQETQYF.

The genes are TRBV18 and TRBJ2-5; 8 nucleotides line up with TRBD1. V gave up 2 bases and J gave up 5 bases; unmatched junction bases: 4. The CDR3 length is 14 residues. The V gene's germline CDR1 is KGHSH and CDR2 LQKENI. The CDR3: CASSPGQGGETQYF. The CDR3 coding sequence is TGTGCCAGCTCACCAGGACAGGGTGGGGAGACCCAGTACTTC.

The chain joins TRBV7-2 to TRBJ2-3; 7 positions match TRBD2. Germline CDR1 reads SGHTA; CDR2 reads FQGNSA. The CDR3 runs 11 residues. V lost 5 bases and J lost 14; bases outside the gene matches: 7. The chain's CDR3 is CASSKPGLPYF. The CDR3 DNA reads TGTGCCAGCAGCAAACCGGGACTACCGTATTTT.

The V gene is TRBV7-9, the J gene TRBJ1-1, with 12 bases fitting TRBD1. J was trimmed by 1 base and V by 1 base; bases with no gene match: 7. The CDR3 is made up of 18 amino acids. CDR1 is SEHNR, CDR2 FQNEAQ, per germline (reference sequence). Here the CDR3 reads CASSLEWGQGAWNTEAFF. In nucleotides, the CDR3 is TGTGCCAGCAGCTTAGAGTGGGGACAGGGGGCCTGGAACACTGAAGCTTTCTTT.

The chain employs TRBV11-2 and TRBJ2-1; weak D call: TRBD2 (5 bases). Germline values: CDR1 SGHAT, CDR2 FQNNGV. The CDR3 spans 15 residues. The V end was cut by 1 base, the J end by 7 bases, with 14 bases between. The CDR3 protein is CASSLGGLGSNEQFF. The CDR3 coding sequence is TGTGCCAGCAGCTTAGGAGGGCTGGGGTCTAATGAGCAGTTCTTC.

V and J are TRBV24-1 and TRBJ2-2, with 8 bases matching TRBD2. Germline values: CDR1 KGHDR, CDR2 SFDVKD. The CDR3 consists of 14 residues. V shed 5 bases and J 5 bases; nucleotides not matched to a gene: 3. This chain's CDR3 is CATSVREGTGELFF. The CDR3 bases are TGTGCCACCAGTGTACGGGAGGGGACCGGGGAGCTGTTTTTT.

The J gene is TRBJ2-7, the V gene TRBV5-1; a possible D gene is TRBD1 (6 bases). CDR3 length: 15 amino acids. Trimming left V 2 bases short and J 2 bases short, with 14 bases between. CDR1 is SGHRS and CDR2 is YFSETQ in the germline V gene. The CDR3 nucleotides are TGCGCCAGCAGCTTAGGGCAGGGGAACACCTACGAGCAGTACTTC. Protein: CASSLGQGNTYEQYF.

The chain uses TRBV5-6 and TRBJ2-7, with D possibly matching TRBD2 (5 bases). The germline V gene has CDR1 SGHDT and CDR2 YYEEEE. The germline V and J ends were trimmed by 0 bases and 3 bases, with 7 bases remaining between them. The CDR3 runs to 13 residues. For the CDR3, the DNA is TGTGCCAGCAGCTTGGGGGAGTTCTACGAGCAGTACTTC. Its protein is CASSLGEFYEQYF. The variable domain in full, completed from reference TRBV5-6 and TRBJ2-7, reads DAGVTQSPTHLIKTRGQQVTLRCSPKSGHDTVSWYQQALGQGPQFIFQYYEEEERQRGNFPDRFSGHQFPNYSSELNVNALLLGDSALYLCASSLGEFYEQYFGPGTRLTVT.

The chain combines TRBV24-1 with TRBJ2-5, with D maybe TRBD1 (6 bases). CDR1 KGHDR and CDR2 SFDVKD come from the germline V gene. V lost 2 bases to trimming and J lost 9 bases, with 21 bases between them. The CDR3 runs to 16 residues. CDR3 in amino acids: CATSDSGRKGPGAQYF. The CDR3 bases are TGTGCCACCAGTGATTCAGGGAGAAAGGGGCCAGGGGCCCAGTACTTC.

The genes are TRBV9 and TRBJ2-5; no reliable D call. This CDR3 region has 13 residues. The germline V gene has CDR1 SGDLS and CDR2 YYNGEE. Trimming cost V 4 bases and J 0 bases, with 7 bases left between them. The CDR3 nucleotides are TGTGCCAGCAGCCGGTCGTACCAAGAGACCCAGTACTTC. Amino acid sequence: CASSRSYQETQYF.

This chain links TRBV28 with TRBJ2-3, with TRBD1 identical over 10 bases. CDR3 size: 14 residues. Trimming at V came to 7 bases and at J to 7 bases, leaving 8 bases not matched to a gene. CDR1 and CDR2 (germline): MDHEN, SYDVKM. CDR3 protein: CASTRDRGTYTQYF. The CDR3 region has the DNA TGTGCCAGCACCCGGGACAGGGGAACGTATACGCAGTATTTT.

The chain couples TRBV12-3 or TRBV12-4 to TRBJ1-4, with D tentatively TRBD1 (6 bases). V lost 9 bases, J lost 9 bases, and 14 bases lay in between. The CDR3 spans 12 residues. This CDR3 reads CASSMGDKKLFF. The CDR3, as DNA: TGTGCCAGTAGTATGGGGGACAAAAAACTGTTTTTT.

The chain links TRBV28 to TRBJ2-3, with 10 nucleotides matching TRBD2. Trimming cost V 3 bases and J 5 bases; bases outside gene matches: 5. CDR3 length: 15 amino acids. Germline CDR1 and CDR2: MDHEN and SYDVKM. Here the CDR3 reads CASSFEREGRDTQYF. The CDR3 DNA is TGTGCCAGCAGTTTTGAGCGGGAGGGCCGAGATACGCAGTATTTT.

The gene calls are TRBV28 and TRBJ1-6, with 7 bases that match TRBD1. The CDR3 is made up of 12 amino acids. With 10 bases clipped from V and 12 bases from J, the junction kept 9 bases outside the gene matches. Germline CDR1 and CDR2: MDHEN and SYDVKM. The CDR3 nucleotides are TGTGCCAACCAGGGGGACGAAGGACCCCTCCACTTT. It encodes CANQGDEGPLHF.

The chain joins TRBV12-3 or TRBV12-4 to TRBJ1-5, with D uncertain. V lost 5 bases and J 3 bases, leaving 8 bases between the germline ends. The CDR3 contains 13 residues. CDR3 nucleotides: TGTGCCAGCAGTGGCGGGGTCAATCAGCCCCAGCATTTT. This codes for CASSGGVNQPQHF.

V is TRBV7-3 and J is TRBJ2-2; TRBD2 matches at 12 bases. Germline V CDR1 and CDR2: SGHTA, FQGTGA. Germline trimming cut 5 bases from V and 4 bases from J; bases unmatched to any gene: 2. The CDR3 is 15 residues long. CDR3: CASSLTSGSTGELFF. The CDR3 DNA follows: TGTGCCAGCAGCCTGACTAGCGGGAGCACCGGGGAGCTGTTTTTT.

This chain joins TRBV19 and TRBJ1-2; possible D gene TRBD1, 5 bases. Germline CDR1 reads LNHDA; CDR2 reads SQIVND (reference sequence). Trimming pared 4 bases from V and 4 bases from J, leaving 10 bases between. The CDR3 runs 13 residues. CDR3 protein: CASSRTDSYGYTF. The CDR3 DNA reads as TGTGCCAGTAGTAGGACCGACAGCTATGGCTACACCTTC.

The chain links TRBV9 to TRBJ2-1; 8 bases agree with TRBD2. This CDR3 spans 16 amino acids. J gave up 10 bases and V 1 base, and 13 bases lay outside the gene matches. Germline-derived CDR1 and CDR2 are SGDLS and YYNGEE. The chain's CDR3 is CASSVRGDGLAQEQFF. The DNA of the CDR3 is TGTGCCAGCAGCGTAAGGGGCGATGGACTAGCTCAAGAGCAGTTCTTC.

The DNA of the CDR3 is TGTGCCAGCAGTTCCTACTATGGCTACACCTTC. It encodes CASSSYYGYTF. This sequence joins TRBV6-5 and TRBJ1-2; no firm D call. Trimming took off 4 bases at V and 3 bases at J, with 3 bases between the two ends. The CDR3 has 11 residues. CDR1 MNHEY and CDR2 SVGAGI come from the germline V gene.

The CDR3 spells CASSFGGQWNTEAFF. Written as DNA, the CDR3 is TGTGCCAGCAGCTTCGGGGGACAGTGGAACACTGAAGCTTTCTTT. The chain links TRBV7-2 to TRBJ1-1, with TRBD1 identical over 7 bases. The CDR3 spans 15 residues. Germline V lookup: CDR1 SGHTA, CDR2 FQGNSA. Unmatched junction bases numbered 5, after V lost 3 bases and J lost 1 base.

This CDR3 is CASSESSYSNQPQHF. CDR3 in DNA: TGTGCCAGCAGTGAGTCAAGCTATAGCAATCAGCCCCAGCATTTT. The chain has TRBV6-4 and TRBJ1-5; D call uncertain. This CDR3 comprises 15 residues. Trimming removed 3 bases from V and 0 bases from J, with 9 bases in between. Germline V gene sequence: CDR1 MRHNA, CDR2 SNTAGT.

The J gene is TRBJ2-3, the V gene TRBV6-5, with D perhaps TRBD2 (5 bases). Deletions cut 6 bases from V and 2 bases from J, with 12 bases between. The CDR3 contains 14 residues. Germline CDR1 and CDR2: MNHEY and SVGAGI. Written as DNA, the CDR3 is TGTGCCAGCAGCCGAGCGGAAGCCACAGATACGCAGTATTTT. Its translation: CASSRAEATDTQYF.

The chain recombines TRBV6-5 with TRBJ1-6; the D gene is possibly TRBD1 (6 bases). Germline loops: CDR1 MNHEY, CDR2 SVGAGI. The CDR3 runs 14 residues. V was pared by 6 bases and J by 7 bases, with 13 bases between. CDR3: CASRNRVENSPLHF. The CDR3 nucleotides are TGTGCCAGCAGGAACAGGGTCGAAAATTCACCCCTCCACTTT.

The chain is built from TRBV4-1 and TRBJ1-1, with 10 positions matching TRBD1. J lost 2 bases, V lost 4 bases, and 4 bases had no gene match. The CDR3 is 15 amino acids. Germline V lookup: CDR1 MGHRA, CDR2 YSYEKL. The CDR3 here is CASSRTGGANTEAFF. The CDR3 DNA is TGCGCCAGCAGCCGGACAGGGGGAGCAAACACTGAAGCTTTCTTT.